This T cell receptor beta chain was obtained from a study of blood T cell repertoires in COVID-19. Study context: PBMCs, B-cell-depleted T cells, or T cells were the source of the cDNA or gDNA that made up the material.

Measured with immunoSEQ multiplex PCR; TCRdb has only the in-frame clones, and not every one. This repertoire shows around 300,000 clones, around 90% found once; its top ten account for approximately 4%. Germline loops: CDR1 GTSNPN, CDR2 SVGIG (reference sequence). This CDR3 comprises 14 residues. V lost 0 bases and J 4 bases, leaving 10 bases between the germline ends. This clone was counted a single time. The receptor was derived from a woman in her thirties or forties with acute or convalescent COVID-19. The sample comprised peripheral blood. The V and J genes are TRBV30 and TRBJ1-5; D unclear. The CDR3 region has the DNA TGTGCCTGGAGTGTAGGAGGTGTGAATCAGCCCCAGCATTTT. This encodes CAWSVGGVNQPQHF.